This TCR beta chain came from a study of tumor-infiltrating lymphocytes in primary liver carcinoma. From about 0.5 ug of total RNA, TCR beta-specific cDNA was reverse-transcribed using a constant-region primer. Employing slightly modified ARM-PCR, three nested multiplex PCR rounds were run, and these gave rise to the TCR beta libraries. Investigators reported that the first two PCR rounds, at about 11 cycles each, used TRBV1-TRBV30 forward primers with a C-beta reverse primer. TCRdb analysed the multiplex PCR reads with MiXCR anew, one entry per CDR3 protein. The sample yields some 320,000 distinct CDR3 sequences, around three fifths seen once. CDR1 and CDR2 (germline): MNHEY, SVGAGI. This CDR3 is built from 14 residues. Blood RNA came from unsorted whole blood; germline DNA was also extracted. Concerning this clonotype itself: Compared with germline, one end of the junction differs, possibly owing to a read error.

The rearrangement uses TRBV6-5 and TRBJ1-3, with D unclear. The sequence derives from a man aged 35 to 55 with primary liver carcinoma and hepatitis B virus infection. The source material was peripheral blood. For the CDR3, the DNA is TGTGCCAGCAGGAGCAGGTCCTCTGGAAACACCGTATATTTT. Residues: CASRSRSSGNTVYF.